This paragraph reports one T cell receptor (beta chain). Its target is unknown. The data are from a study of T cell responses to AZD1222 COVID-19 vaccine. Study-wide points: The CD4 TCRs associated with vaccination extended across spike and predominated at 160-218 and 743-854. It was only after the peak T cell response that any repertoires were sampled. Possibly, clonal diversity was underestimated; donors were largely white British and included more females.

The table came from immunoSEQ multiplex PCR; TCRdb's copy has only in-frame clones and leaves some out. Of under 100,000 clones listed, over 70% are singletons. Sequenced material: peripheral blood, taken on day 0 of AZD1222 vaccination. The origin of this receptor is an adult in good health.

DNA of the CDR3: TGCGCCAGCAGCTTGGCCGGGGAGCGTATCTACGAGCAGTACTTC. This sequence encodes CASSLAGERIYEQYF. The chain couples TRBV5-1 to TRBJ2-7, with a weak D call TRBD2 (5 bases). Germline V gives CDR1 SGHRS, CDR2 YFSETQ. The V gene lost 0 bases and the J gene lost 3 bases, with 13 bases spanning the gap. The CDR3 loop spans 15 amino acids.